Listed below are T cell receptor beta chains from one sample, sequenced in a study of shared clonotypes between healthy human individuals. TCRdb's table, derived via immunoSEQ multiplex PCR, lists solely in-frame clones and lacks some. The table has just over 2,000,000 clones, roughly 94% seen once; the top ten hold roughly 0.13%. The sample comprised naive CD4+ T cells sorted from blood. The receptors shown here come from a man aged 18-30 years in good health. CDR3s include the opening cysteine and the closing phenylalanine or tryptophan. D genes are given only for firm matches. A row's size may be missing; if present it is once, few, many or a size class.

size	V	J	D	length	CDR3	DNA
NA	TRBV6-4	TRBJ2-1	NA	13	CASSEQGVNEQFF	TGTGCCAGCAGTGAACAGGGTGTGAATGAGCAGTTCTTC
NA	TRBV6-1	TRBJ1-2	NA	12	CASSEGPGGYTF	TGTGCCAGCAGTGAAGGGCCGGGTGGCTACACCTTC
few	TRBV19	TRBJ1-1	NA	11	CATCWGTEAFF	TGTGCCACATGCTGGGGCACTGAAGCTTTCTTT
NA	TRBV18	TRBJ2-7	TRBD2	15	CASSPREGTTYEQYF	TGTGCCAGCTCACCCAGGGAGGGCACCACCTACGAGCAGTACTTC
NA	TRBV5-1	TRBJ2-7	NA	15	CASSYSPGASYEQYF	TGCGCCAGCAGCTACTCGCCAGGGGCCTCCTACGAGCAGTACTTC
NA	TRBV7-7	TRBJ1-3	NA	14	CASSLGSSGNTIYF	TGTGCTAGCAGCTTAGGGAGCTCTGGAAACACCATATATTTT
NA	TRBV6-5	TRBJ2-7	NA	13	CASKRGNRGEQYF	TGTGCCAGCAAAAGGGGAAACAGAGGCGAGCAGTACTTC
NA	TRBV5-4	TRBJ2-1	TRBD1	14	CATIPGQGYNEQFF	TGTGCCACCATTCCGGGACAGGGCTACAATGAGCAGTTCTTC
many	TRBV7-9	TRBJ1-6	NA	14	CASSPDPFNSPLHF	TGTGCCAGCAGCCCCGATCCCTTTAATTCACCCCTCCACTTT
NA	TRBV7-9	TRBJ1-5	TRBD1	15	CASSRTGWSNQPQHF	TGTGCCAGCAGCCGGACAGGGTGGTCCAATCAGCCCCAGCATTTT
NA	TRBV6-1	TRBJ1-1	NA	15	CASSEAPQGYTEAFF	TGTGCCAGCAGTGAAGCGCCCCAGGGGTACACTGAAGCTTTCTTT
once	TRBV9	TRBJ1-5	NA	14	CASSVEFWGQPQHF	TGTGCCAGCAGCGTAGAATTCTGGGGTCAGCCCCAGCATTTT
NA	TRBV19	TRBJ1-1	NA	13	CASSIDRDTEAFF	TGTGCCAGTAGTATAGACAGGGACACTGAAGCTTTCTTT
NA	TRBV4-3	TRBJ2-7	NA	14	CASSLVADSYEQYF	TGCGCCAGCAGCCTAGTAGCTGATTCCTACGAGCAGTACTTC
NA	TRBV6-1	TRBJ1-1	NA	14	CASRSTGLNTEAFF	TGTGCCAGCAGATCGACCGGGCTGAACACTGAAGCTTTCTTT
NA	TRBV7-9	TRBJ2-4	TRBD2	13	CASSLTGGDIQYF	TGTGCCAGCAGCTTAACCGGGGGGGACATTCAGTACTTC
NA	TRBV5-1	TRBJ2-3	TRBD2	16	CASSLEAGQGRDTQYF	TGCGCCAGCAGCTTGGAAGCGGGGCAAGGGAGAGATACGCAGTATTTT
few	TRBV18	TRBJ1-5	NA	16	CASSPGQWDSNQPQHF	TGTGCCAGCTCACCAGGACAGTGGGATAGCAATCAGCCCCAGCATTTT
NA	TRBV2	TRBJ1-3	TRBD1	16	CASTFPGTGSGNTIYF	TGTGCCAGCACATTTCCCGGGACAGGGTCCGGAAACACCATATATTTT
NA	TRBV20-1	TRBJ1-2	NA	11	CSASGQPGYTF	TGCAGTGCTAGTGGTCAGCCGGGCTACACCTTC
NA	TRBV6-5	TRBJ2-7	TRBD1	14	CASSWDREKYEQYF	TGTGCCAGCAGCTGGGACAGGGAGAAGTACGAGCAGTACTTC
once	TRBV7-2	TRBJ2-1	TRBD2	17	CASSFGVSGTGPYEQFF	TGTGCCAGCAGCTTCGGGGTTAGCGGGACGGGCCCATATGAGCAGTTCTTC
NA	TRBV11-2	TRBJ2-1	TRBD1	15	CASSLDRTGVHEQFF	TGTGCCAGCAGCTTAGATAGGACAGGGGTCCATGAGCAGTTCTTC
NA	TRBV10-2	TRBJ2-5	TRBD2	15	CASRTSGGYQETQYF	TGCGCCAGCAGGACTAGCGGGGGATACCAAGAGACCCAGTACTTC
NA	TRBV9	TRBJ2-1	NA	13	CASSPQLYTEQFF	TGTGCCAGCAGCCCGCAACTTTACACTGAGCAGTTCTTC
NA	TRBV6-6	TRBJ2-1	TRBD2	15	CASRPTSGRAGEQFF	TGTGCCAGCAGACCCACTAGCGGGAGGGCAGGGGAGCAGTTCTTC
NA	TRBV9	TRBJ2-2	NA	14	CASSWGQNTGELFF	TGTGCCAGCAGCTGGGGACAGAACACCGGGGAGCTGTTTTTT
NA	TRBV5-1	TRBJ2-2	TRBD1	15	CASSSGTGGSGELFF	TGCGCCAGCAGCTCCGGGACAGGGGGCTCCGGGGAGCTGTTTTTT
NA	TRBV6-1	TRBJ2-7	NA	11	CASGTTYEQYF	TGTGCCTCCGGGACGACCTACGAGCAGTACTTC
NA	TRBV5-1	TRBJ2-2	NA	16	CASSFGRLNRGGELFF	TGCGCCAGCAGCTTTGGCAGGCTCAACCGGGGCGGGGAGCTGTTTTTT
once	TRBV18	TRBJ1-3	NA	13	CASRTLSGNTIYF	TGTGCCAGCCGGACTCTCTCTGGAAACACCATATATTTT
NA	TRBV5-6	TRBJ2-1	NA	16	CASSLRRTEGGNEQFF	TGTGCCAGCAGCTTGAGAAGGACAGAGGGCGGGAATGAGCAGTTCTTC
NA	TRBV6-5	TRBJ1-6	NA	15	CASSYAQGNNSPLHF	TGTGCCAGCAGTTACGCCCAGGGAAATAATTCACCCCTCCACTTT
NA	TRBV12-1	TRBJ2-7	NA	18	CASSLSTSSGSWPYEQYF	TGTGCCAGCAGCCTAAGTACGTCTAGCGGGAGTTGGCCCTACGAGCAGTACTTC
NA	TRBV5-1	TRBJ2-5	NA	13	CASSFTSQETQYF	TGCGCCAGCAGCTTTACGAGCCAAGAGACCCAGTACTTC
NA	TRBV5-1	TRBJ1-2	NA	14	CASSPWGREGGYTF	TGCGCCAGCAGCCCTTGGGGCAGGGAAGGTGGCTACACCTTC
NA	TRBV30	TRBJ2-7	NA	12	CALQRTTYEQYF	TGTGCCCTGCAACGCACCACCTACGAGCAGTACTTC
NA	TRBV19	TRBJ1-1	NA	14	CASSIRRENTEAFF	TGTGCCAGTAGTATACGCAGGGAGAACACTGAAGCTTTCTTT
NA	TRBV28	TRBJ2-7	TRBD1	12	CASRTGVGEQYF	TGTGCCAGCAGGACAGGGGTGGGCGAGCAGTACTTC
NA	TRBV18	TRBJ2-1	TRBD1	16	CASSKRLGQGYNEQFF	TGTGCCAGCTCAAAACGGTTGGGACAGGGGTACAATGAGCAGTTCTTC
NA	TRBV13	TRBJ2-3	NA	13	CASSLGATDTQYF	TGTGCCAGCAGCTTAGGGGCCACAGATACGCAGTATTTT
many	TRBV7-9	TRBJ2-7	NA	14	CASSLTKGVDEQYF	TGTGCCAGCAGCTTAACGAAAGGGGTGGACGAGCAGTACTTC
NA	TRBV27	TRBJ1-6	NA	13	CATRQAANSPLHF	TGTGCCACCCGCCAAGCAGCTAATTCACCCCTCCACTTT
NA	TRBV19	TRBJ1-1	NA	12	CASSMPGTQISF	TGTGCCAGTAGTATGCCCGGGACTCAGATTTCTTTT
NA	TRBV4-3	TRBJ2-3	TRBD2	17	CASSQEERGAGTDTQYF	TGCGCCAGCAGCCAGGAAGAGCGGGGGGCCGGCACAGATACGCAGTATTTT
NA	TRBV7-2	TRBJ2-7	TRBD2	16	CASSLDRTSGSYEQYF	TGTGCCAGCAGCTTGGACCGGACTAGCGGGAGCTACGAGCAGTACTTC
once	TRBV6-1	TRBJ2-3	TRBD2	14	CASPAAGLTDTQYF	TGTGCCAGCCCAGCAGCGGGACTCACAGATACGCAGTATTTT
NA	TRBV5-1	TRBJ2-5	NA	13	CASSVTGQETQYF	TGCGCCAGCAGCGTGACAGGTCAAGAGACCCAGTACTTC
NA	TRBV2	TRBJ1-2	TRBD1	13	CASSRDRDTGYTF	TGTGCCAGCTCCCGGGACAGGGATACAGGCTACACCTTC
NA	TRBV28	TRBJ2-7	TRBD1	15	CASSLMGQGGNEQYF	TGTGCCAGCAGTTTAATGGGACAGGGAGGGAACGAGCAGTACTTC
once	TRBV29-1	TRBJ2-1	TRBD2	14	CSGRAGESYNEQFF	TGCAGCGGGAGAGCGGGAGAGTCCTACAATGAGCAGTTCTTC
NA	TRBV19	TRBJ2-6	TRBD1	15	CASSTGGAGANVLTF	TGTGCCAGTAGTACAGGGGGCGCTGGGGCCAACGTCCTGACTTTC
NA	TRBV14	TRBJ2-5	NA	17	CASSQGLLSGAGETQYF	TGTGCCAGCAGCCAAGGACTGTTGTCGGGGGCAGGAGAGACCCAGTACTTC
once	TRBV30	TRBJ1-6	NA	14	CAWSQRAYNSPLHF	TGTGCCTGGAGTCAGAGGGCCTATAATTCACCCCTCCACTTT
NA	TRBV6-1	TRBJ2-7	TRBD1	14	CASRRTGGSYEQYF	TGTGCCAGCAGAAGGACAGGGGGTTCCTACGAGCAGTACTTC
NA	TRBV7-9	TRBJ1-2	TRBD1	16	CASSFATGAANYGYTF	TGTGCCAGCAGCTTCGCCACAGGGGCAGCTAACTATGGCTACACCTTC
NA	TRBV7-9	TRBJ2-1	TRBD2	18	CASSRQNHLAGESGEQFF	TGTGCCAGCAGCCGACAGAACCACCTAGCGGGAGAGAGTGGTGAGCAGTTCTTC